A selection of T cell receptor beta chains follows, all from one sample in a study of blood T cells in healthy people across ages. TCRdb re-called the 5' RACE reads through MiXCR, storing one row per CDR3 protein. The data hold more than 650,000 distinct CDR3 sequences, with over 20% observed a single time. Sequencing input: blood. The receptors here all came from a man in his 70s in good health. Both conserved end residues are trimmed from each CDR3. Size is omitted from some rows. Given values are once, few, many or a class for expanded clones.

cdr3_aa clone_size v_call
SARLGDRGQVAQF - TRBV20-1
ASSLDRGSNQPQH - TRBV7-2
SVLGVGETQY many TRBV29-1
ASSPAGQYNQPQH - TRBV3-1
SVGVQNSYEQY many TRBV29-1
ASSQEDRVEGYGYT few TRBV4-3
ASTNGANVLT few TRBV27
ASSLDGQGALGELF - TRBV5-1
SVAGNHEQY - TRBV29-1
SVGPEAYGYT - TRBV29-1
ASSQGNMGGAEAF - TRBV3-1
ASSSPLAGYYNEQF - TRBV12-3/TRBV12-4
SPDLDGVGGYT many TRBV20-1
ASSSWGAAEAF - TRBV7-2
ASRRDINEQY few TRBV2
ASSSPLISPPKSEQF few TRBV5-1
ATSEGEAYGYT - TRBV24-1
ASTSDGGYLDTQY - TRBV7-2
SAIRQQETQY - TRBV20-1
ASSFFDLEDTQY few TRBV5-1
ASSRILQETQY - TRBV7-6
ASSPGTGYTDTQY few TRBV19
ASSSQTGIPYNEQF many TRBV7-2
ASSLKGTEVAGELF - TRBV7-9
SGRGPGYGYT - TRBV29-1
ASSVGYSIT few TRBV9
ASSLRYGTGHNEQF few TRBV7-2
ASSLLGQEAF few TRBV27
ASSSGRATEAF - TRBV6-2/TRBV6-3
ASRNTNRVTEAF - TRBV6-4
SAMGLAGTDTQY few TRBV20-1
SARAASGSSYNEQF - TRBV20-1
ASSLAGLAGTEQF - TRBV7-2
ASSLGWQGRTEAF - TRBV5-1
ASSSQRREGSDTQY - TRBV5-4
ASSFGLAGATDTQY few TRBV5-1
ASSLAENTEAF many TRBV12-3/TRBV12-4